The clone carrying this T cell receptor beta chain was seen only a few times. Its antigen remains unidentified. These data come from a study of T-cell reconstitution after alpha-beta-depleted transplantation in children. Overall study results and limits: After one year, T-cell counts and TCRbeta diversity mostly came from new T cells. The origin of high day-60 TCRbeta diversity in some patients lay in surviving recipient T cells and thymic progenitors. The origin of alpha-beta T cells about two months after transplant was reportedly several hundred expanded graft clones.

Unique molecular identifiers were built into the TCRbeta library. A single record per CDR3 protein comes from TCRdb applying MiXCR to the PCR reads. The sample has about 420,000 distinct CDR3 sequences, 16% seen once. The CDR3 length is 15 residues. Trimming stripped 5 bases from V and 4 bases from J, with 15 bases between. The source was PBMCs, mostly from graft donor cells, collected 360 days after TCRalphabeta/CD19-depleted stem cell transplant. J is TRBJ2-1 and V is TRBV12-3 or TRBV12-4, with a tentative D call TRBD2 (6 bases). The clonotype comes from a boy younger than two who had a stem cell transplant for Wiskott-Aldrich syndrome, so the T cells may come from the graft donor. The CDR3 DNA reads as TGTGCCAGCAGTCTCGGTGGGACTTATTACAATGAGCAGTTCTTC. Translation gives CASSLGGTYYNEQFF.